This entry lists 20 T cell receptor beta chains sequenced from one sample in a study of OX40 agonist ivuxolimab in advanced cancers. Profiling relied on immunoSEQ multiplex PCR, and the TCRdb table lists in-frame clones only, not all of them. The repertoire holds about 100,000 clones, around 94% seen once, with 2% to 3% in the top ten. This material consisted of CD4+ or CD8+ T cells sorted from blood, taken in a trial of the OX40 agonist ivuxolimab. The source of these receptors is an adult with an advanced solid tumor such as melanoma, head and neck, liver or kidney cancer.

The chain is built from TRBV7-8 and TRBJ1-5; D call uncertain. Trimming pared 7 bases from V and 1 base from J, leaving 11 bases between. Germline V gives CDR1 SGHVS, CDR2 FQNEAQ. This CDR3 is built from 14 residues. CDR3 sequence: CASTTGGSNQPQHF. CDR3 coding DNA: TGTGCCAGCACCACCGGAGGGAGCAATCAGCCCCAGCATTTT.

The J gene is TRBJ1-6, the V gene TRBV6-5; D is ambiguous. This CDR3 region has 14 residues. Germline values: CDR1 MNHEY, CDR2 SVGAGI. Trimming pared 5 bases from V and 4 bases from J, leaving 9 bases between. CDR3 in amino acids: CASSPQPYNSPLHF. CDR3 bases: TGTGCCAGCAGTCCACAGCCTTATAATTCACCCCTCCACTTT.

The chain recombines TRBV9 with TRBJ1-4; D remains unclear. Germline V gene sequence: CDR1 SGDLS, CDR2 YYNGEE. Trimming pared 0 bases from V and 6 bases from J, leaving 9 bases between. The CDR3 spans 14 residues. CDR3: CASSVDPDYEKLFF. The CDR3 DNA sequence: TGTGCCAGCAGCGTAGACCCGGACTATGAAAAACTGTTTTTT.

This chain links TRBV7-6 with TRBJ1-2; no clear D. Trimming stripped 1 base from V and 2 bases from J, with 5 bases between. Germline CDR1 SGHVS, CDR2 FNYEAQ. CDR3 size: 13 residues. CDR3 in DNA: TGTGCCAGCAGCTTAGAAGGAAACTATGGCTACACCTTC. Its protein is CASSLEGNYGYTF.

This chain uses TRBV19 with TRBJ2-7; D might be TRBD1 or TRBD2, each matching 5 bases. Trimming removed 3 bases at V and 3 bases at J, with 9 bases between. Germline assignment: CDR1 LNHDA and CDR2 SQIVND (reference sequence). The CDR3 covers 13 residues. The CDR3 coding sequence is TGTGCCAGTAGTATGACTGGGGGCTACGAGCAGTACTTC. Protein product: CASSMTGGYEQYF. Using reference TRBV19 and TRBJ2-7 for the parts outside the CDR3, the full variable domain is DGGITQSPKYLFRKEGQNVTLSCEQNLNHDAMYWYRQDPGQGLRLIYYSQIVNDFQKGDIAEGYSVSREKKESFPLTVTSAQKNPTAFYLCASSMTGGYEQYFGPGTRLTVT.

This rearrangement joins TRBV10-3 to TRBJ1-2, with D unclear. The CDR3 runs to 12 residues. V lost 4 bases and J 5 bases, leaving 8 bases between the germline ends. Germline CDR1 reads ENHRY; CDR2 reads SYGVKD. This CDR3 is CAISGGRYGYTF. CDR3 sequence (DNA): TGTGCCATCAGTGGGGGTAGATATGGCTACACCTTC.

This clone was found once. The rearrangement uses TRBV11-2 and TRBJ2-2; 10 bases match TRBD2. The trim removed 3 bases at V and 1 base at J, leaving 8 bases unmatched. Germline V CDR1 and CDR2: SGHAT, FQNNGV. The CDR3 is 18 amino acids. CDR3 bases: TGTGCCAGCAGCTTGGGACAACTAGCGGGGTGGAACACCGGGGAGCTGTTTTTT. Translating it yields CASSLGQLAGWNTGELFF.

Note on this clone: Mismatch with germline at one junction end may stem from a read error. The genes are TRBV5-5 and TRBJ1-1, with 7 bases identical to TRBD1. This CDR3 region has 14 residues. Germline CDR1 is SGHKS and CDR2 is YYEKEE (reference sequence). The CDR3 nucleotides read TGTGCCAGCAGCTCCTCGACAGGGCACTTTAACCCACGTTTT. Translation: CASSSSTGHFNPRF.

The J gene is TRBJ2-7, the V gene TRBV28; D is unresolved. Germline V gene lookup returns CDR1 MDHEN and CDR2 SYDVKM. The CDR3 has 13 residues. V was cut by 4 bases and J by 2 bases, with 9 bases left in between. CDR3 in amino acids: CASSWAVTYEQYF. DNA for the CDR3: TGTGCCAGCAGTTGGGCAGTTACCTACGAGCAGTACTTC.

The chain joins TRBV5-1 to TRBJ2-1; D is unresolved. This CDR3 spans 11 amino acids. Per germline, CDR1 SGHRS and CDR2 YFSETQ. V gave up 0 bases and J gave up 9 bases, with 4 bases separating them. The CDR3 protein is CASSLEVEQFF. DNA of the CDR3: TGCGCCAGCAGCTTGGAAGTTGAGCAGTTCTTC. Looking up the rest from reference TRBV5-1 and TRBJ2-1 gives the full variable domain: KAGVTQTPRYLIKTRGQQVTLSCSPISGHRSVSWYQQTPGQGLQFLFEYFSETQRNKGNFPGRFSGRQFSNSRSEMNVSTLELGDSALYLCASSLEVEQFFGPGTRLTVL.

The chain is built from TRBV18 and TRBJ2-7; a weak D match, TRBD2 (6 bases). CDR3 length: 15 residues. Germline V gene data show CDR1 as KGHSH and CDR2 as LQKENI. The V end was cut by 0 bases, the J end by 0 bases, with 9 bases between. The CDR3 sequence: CASSPPEGNSYEQYF. In DNA form, the CDR3 reads TGTGCCAGCTCACCACCGGAGGGCAACTCCTACGAGCAGTACTTC.

J is TRBJ1-3 and V is TRBV11-2; D remains unclear. The CDR3 runs 14 residues. Per germline, CDR1 SGHAT and CDR2 FQNNGV. The V end was cut by 1 base, the J end by 0 bases, with 4 bases between. Written as DNA, the CDR3 is TGTGCCAGCAGCTTAGCCCCCTCTGGAAACACCATATATTTT. Amino acid sequence: CASSLAPSGNTIYF.

This chain joins TRBV7-8 and TRBJ2-2, with 8 bases matching TRBD2. V trimming: 5 bases; J trimming: 7 bases; junction bases outside the gene matches: 6. The CDR3 extends over 14 amino acids. Germline V gene lookup returns CDR1 SGHVS and CDR2 FQNEAQ. CDR3 nucleotide sequence: TGTGCCAGCAGCCTGAGGGGACTAGGCGGGGAGCTGTTTTTT. It yields the protein CASSLRGLGGELFF. Using reference TRBV7-8 and TRBJ2-2 for the parts outside the CDR3, the full variable domain is GAGVSQSPRYKVAKRGQDVALRCDPISGHVSLFWYQQALGQGPEFLTYFQNEAQLDKSGLPSDRFFAERPEGSVSTLKIQRTQQEDSAVYLCASSLRGLGGELFFGEGSRLTVL.

The chain uses TRBV19 and TRBJ1-2; 9 bases match TRBD1. Germline V gives CDR1 LNHDA, CDR2 SQIVND (reference sequence). J was trimmed by 7 bases and V by 7 bases; bases with no gene match: 10. CDR3 length: 14 residues. The CDR3 DNA is TGTGCCAGTACCCCGGCAGGGACAGGGTTTGGCTACACCTTC. Residues: CASTPAGTGFGYTF. Supplemented by reference TRBV19 and TRBJ1-2, the full variable domain reads DGGITQSPKYLFRKEGQNVTLSCEQNLNHDAMYWYRQDPGQGLRLIYYSQIVNDFQKGDIAEGYSVSREKKESFPLTVTSAQKNPTAFYLCASTPAGTGFGYTFGSGTRLTVV.

The rearrangement uses TRBV29-1 and TRBJ2-2; 8 bases are shared with TRBD1. Germline values: CDR1 SQVTM, CDR2 ANQGSEA. J gave up 6 bases and V 5 bases, and 2 bases lay outside the gene matches. This CDR3 comprises 12 residues. In nucleotides, the CDR3 is TGCAGCGTTACGACAGGGGCCGGGGAGCTGTTTTTT. Translation gives CSVTTGAGELFF.

The gene calls are TRBV27 and TRBJ2-2, with D unclear. This CDR3 is 13 amino acids long. Trimming shortened V by 4 bases and J by 1 base, and 4 bases separated the two germline ends. CDR1 MNHEY and CDR2 SMNVEV come from the germline V gene (reference sequence). The CDR3 is CASSYENTGELFF. The CDR3 coding sequence is TGTGCCAGCAGTTACGAGAACACCGGGGAGCTGTTTTTT.

The chain uses TRBV11-2 and TRBJ2-3, with D possibly being TRBD2 (7 bases). The CDR3 consists of 16 residues. In germline, CDR1 is SGHAT, CDR2 FQNNGV. V lost 5 bases to trimming and J lost 5 bases, with 20 bases between them. For the CDR3, the DNA is TGTGCCAGCAGCACAGAAGGGGGGGGCCTTAGAGATACGCAGTATTTT. Translating gives CASSTEGGGLRDTQYF.

This clone appeared a single time. V is TRBV7-2 and J is TRBJ2-2, with D possibly being TRBD1 (5 bases). Trimming removed 4 bases from V and 3 bases from J, with 15 bases in between. CDR1 is SGHTA and CDR2 is FQGNSA in the germline V gene. This CDR3 region has 16 residues. The CDR3 DNA is TGTGCCAGCAGCTCCAGGGCGGAGAGCGACACCGGGGAGCTGTTTTTT. This sequence encodes CASSSRAESDTGELFF.

This CDR3 reads CASSLGMNTEAFF. The CDR3 nucleotides are TGTGCCAGCAGCTTGGGGATGAACACTGAAGCTTTCTTT. The V call is TRBV5-6, the J call TRBJ1-1; D ambiguous. The CDR3 has 13 residues. CDR1 SGHDT and CDR2 YYEEEE come from the germline V gene. V gave up 0 bases and J gave up 0 bases, with 3 bases separating them.

The chain employs TRBV27 and TRBJ1-5; the D gene is possibly TRBD1 (5 bases). The CDR3 sequence is 17 residues long. The V and J ends lost 5 bases and 1 base respectively, with 18 bases between them. The germline gives CDR1 MNHEY, CDR2 SMNVEV (reference sequence). CDR3 sequence: CASSPNNRGRSNQPQHF. The CDR3, as DNA: TGTGCCAGCAGTCCAAATAATAGGGGACGGAGCAATCAGCCCCAGCATTTT.